The present T cell receptor beta chain was sequenced within a study of blood T cell repertoires in COVID-19. Study information: T cells, B-cell-depleted T cells, or PBMCs provided the cDNA or gDNA that served as material.

The repertoire was sequenced with immunoSEQ multiplex PCR; TCRdb's copy has only in-frame clones and lacks some. Altogether 50,000 to 70,000 clones are present, 80% to 85% being singletons, with the ten largest covering around 10%. Germline CDR1 and CDR2: SGHNT and YYREEE (reference sequence). This CDR3 is built from 16 residues. The J segment lost 3 bases and the V segment lost 4 bases, leaving 8 bases of the junction unmatched. The rearrangement joins TRBV5-4 to TRBJ2-5, with TRBD1 matching 11 bases. The receptor was isolated from an elderly man with COVID-19, enrolled during active disease. Sequencing input: peripheral blood. CDR3 residues: CASSAGQGAKEETQYF. CDR3 bases: TGTGCCAGCAGCGCCGGACAGGGGGCGAAGGAAGAGACCCAGTACTTC.